This T cell receptor beta chain was identified in a study of OX40 agonist ivuxolimab in advanced cancers. Whole-study context: Every 2 weeks, patients received ivuxolimab intravenously, dosed at 0.01 to 10 mg/kg.

Sequenced by immunoSEQ multiplex PCR; TCRdb stores in-frame clones only, minus some. The table includes 65,000 to 80,000 clones, approximately 86% detected once. This CDR3 region has 13 residues. The V and J ends lost 5 bases and 3 bases, in that order; junction bases with no gene match: 4. Germline-derived CDR1 and CDR2 are MDHEN and SYDVKM. This clone was seen just once. The J gene is TRBJ2-7, the V gene TRBV28; 7 bases are a match to TRBD1. This TCR came from an adult with an advanced solid tumor such as melanoma, head and neck, liver or kidney cancer. The sample was CD4+ or CD8+ T cells sorted from blood, taken in a trial of the OX40 agonist ivuxolimab. Here the CDR3 reads CASSGHRGYEQYF. Written as DNA, the CDR3 is TGTGCCAGCAGTGGGCACAGGGGCTACGAGCAGTACTTC.